The clone carrying this T cell receptor beta chain was counted at least ten times. The antigen is not known. The sample belongs to a study of neurological immune-mediated disorders. Study-level information: Of the approximately 34 patients who had multiple sclerosis, some 30 had the relapsing-remitting form and 3 had the secondary progressive form. Study-wide findings and caveats: Across subjects, no CDR3 amino acid sequence appeared in expanded clones of more than one subject, a finding that suggested private repertoires in all groups.

TCRdb reprocessed the 5' RACE reads via MiXCR and lists one record per CDR3 protein. The data show around 28,000 distinct CDR3 sequences, about 2.5% seen once. The specimen was PBMCs. This sequence was found in a woman aged 50 to 60 with multiple sclerosis.

The CDR3 here is CASSYSGKPQHF. CDR3 DNA sequence: TGTGCCAGCAGTTACTCCGGGAAGCCCCAGCATTTT. This chain links TRBV6-2 or TRBV6-3 with TRBJ1-5; D unresolved. CDR3 length: 12 amino acids. With 0 bases removed from V and 8 bases from J, the gap between germline ends came to 5 bases. The germline V gene encodes CDR1 MNHEY and CDR2 SVGEGT.